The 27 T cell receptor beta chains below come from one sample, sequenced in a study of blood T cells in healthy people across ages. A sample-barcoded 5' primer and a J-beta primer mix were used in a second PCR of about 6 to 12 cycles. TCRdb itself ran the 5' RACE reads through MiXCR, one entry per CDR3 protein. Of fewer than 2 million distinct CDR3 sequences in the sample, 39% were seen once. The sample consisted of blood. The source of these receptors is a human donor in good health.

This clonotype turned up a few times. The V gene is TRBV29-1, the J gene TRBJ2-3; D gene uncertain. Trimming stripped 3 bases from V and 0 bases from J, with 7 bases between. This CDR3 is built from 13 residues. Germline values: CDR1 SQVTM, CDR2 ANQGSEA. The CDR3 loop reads CSVEVVSTDTQYF. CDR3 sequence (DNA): TGCAGCGTTGAGGTCGTTAGCACAGATACGCAGTATTTT.

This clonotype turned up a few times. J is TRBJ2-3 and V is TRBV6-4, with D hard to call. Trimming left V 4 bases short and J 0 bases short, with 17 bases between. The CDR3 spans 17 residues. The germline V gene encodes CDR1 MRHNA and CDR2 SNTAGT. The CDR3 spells CASSGNLSESSTDTQYF. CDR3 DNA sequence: TGTGCCAGCAGTGGGAACCTCTCAGAATCTAGCACAGATACGCAGTATTTT.

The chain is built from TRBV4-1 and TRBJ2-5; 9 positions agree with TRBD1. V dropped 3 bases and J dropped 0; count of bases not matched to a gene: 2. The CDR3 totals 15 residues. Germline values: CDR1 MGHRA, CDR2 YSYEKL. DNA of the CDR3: TGCGCCAGCAGCCAGCGGGACAGGGACCAAGAGACCCAGTACTTC. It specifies CASSQRDRDQETQYF.

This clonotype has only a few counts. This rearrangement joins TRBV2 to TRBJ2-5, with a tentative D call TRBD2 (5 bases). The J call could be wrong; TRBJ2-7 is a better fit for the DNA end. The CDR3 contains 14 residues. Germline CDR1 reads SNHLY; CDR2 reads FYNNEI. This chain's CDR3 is CASSEHDYAHEQYF. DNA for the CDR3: TGTGCCAGCAGTGAGCATGACTACGCCCACGAGCAGTACTTC.

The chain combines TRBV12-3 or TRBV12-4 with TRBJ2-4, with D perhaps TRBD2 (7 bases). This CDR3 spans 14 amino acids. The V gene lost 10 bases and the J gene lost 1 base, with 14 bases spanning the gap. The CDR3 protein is CAISGGLAKNIQYF. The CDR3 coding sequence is TGTGCCATCTCGGGGGGCTTGGCCAAAAACATTCAGTACTTC.

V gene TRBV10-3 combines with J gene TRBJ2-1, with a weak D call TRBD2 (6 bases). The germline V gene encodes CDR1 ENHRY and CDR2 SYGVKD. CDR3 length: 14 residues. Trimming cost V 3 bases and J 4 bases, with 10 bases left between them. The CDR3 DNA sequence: TGTGCCATCAGTGATAGACTAGATTACAATGAGCAGTTCTTC. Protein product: CAISDRLDYNEQFF.

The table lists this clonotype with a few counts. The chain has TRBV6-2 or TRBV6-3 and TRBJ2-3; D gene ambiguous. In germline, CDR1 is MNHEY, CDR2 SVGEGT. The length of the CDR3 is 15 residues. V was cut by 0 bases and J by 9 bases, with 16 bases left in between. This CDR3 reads CASSYSTLTLDTQYF. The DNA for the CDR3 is TGTGCCAGCAGTTACTCGACCCTTACCCTTGACACGCAGTATTTT.

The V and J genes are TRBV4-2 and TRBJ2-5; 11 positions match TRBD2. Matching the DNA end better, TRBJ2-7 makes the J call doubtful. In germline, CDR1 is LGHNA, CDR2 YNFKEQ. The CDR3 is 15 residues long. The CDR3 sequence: CASSQRLAGGYEQYF. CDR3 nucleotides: TGTGCCAGCAGCCAACGGTTAGCGGGGGGGTACGAGCAGTACTTC.

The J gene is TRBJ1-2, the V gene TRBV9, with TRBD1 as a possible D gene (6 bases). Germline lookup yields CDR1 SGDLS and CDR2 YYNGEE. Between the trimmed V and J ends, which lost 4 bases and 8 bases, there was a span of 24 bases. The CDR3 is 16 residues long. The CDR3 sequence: CASSSQLLGTMEGYTF. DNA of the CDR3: TGTGCCAGCAGCTCGCAACTTCTCGGGACAATGGAAGGCTACACCTTC.

The CDR3 sequence is CASSVGPTGTIGDTQYF. In DNA, the CDR3 is TGTGCCAGCAGCGTAGGACCCACAGGAACAATCGGGGATACGCAGTATTTT. The chain combines TRBV9 with TRBJ2-3; TRBD1 is a possible D gene (5 bases). Trimming cost V 0 bases and J 6 bases, with 20 bases left between them. This CDR3 comprises 17 residues. CDR1 SGDLS and CDR2 YYNGEE come from the germline V gene.

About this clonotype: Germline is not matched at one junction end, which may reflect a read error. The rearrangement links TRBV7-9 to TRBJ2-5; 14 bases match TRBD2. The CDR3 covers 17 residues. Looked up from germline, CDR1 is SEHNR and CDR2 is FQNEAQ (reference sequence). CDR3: CASSPRLAGGIRETRYF. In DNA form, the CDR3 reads TGTGCCAGCAGCCCCCGACTAGCGGGGGGGATACGAGAGACCCGGTACTTC.

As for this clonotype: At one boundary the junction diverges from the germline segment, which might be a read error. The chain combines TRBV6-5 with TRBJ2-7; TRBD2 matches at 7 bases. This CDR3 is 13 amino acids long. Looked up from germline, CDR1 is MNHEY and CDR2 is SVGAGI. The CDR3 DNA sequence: TGTGCCAGCAGGTACTCACGGGGGGACGAGCAGTACTTC. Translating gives CASRYSRGDEQYF.

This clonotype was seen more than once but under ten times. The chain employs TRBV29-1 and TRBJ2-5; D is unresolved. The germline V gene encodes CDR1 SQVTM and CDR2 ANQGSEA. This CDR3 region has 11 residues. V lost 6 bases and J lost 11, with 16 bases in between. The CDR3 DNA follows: TGCAGCGTCCAGACCCGCTATGAGCAGTACTTC. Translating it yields CSVQTRYEQYF.

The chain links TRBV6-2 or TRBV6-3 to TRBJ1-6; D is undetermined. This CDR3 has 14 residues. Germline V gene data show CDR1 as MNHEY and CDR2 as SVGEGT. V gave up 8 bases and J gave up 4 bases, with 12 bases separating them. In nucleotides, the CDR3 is TGTGCCAGCTCGGGAGGAGGGTATAATTCACCCCTCCACTTT. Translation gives CASSGGGYNSPLHF.

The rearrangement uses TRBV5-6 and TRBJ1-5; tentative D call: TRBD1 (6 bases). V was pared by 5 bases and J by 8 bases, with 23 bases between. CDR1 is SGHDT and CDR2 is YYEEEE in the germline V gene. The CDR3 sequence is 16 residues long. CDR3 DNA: TGTGCCAGCAGTTCCAGGGGTTCTGGACGAAGGAAGCCCCAGCATTTT. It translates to CASSSRGSGRRKPQHF.

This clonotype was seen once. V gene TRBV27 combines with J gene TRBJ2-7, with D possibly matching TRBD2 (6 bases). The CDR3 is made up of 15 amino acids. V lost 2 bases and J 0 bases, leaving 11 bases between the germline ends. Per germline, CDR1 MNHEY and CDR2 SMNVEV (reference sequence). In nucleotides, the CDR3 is TGTGCCAGCAGTTTAGGGGGGTCCGACTCCTACGAGCAGTACTTC. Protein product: CASSLGGSDSYEQYF.

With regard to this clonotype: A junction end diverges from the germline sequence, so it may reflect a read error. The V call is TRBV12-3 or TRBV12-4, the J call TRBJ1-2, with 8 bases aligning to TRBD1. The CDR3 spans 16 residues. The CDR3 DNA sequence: TGTGCCTGCAGACTAACTCGGGACAGGCGAACTGGGGGCTACACCTTC. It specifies CACRLTRDRRTGGYTF.

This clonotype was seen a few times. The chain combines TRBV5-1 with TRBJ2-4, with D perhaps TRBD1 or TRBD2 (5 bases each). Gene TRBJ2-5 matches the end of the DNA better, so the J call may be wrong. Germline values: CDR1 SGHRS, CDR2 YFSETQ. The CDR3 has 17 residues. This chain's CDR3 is CASSRPVGPPHGETQYF. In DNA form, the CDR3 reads TGCGCCAGCAGCCGACCCGTGGGACCCCCTCACGGAGAGACCCAGTACTTC.

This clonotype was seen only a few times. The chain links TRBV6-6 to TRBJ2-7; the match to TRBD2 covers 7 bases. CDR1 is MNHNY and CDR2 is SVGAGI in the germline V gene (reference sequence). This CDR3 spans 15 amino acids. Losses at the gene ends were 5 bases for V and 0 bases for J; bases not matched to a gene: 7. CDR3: CASSRGESFSYEQYF. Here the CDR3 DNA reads TGTGCCAGCAGTCGGGGGGAGTCGTTCTCCTACGAGCAGTACTTC.

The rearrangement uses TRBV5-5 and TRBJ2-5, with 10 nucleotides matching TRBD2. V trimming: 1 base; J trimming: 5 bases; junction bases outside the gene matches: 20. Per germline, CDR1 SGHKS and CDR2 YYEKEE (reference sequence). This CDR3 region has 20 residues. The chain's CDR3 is CASSLRDTLPPGLANETQYF. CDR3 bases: TGTGCCAGCAGCTTGCGGGACACCCTCCCTCCGGGACTAGCGAACGAGACCCAGTACTTC.

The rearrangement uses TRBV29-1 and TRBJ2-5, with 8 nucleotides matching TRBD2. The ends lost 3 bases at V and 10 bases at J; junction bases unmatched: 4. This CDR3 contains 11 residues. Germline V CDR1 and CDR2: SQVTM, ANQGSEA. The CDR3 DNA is TGCAGCGTTGATGCCGGGGGGGACCAGTACTTC. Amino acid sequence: CSVDAGGDQYF.

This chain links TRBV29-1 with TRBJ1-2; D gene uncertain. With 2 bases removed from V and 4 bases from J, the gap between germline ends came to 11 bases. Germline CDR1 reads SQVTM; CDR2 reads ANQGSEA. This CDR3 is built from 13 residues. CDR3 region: CSVEWWAGYGYTF. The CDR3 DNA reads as TGCAGCGTTGAATGGTGGGCCGGCTATGGCTACACCTTC.

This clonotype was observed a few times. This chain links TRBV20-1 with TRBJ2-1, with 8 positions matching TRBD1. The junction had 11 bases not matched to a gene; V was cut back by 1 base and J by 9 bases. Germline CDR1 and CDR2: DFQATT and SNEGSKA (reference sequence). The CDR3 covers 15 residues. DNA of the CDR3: TGCAGTGCTAGAGGCCCTGGACAGGGAAGGGTTGAGCAGTTCTTC. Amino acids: CSARGPGQGRVEQFF.

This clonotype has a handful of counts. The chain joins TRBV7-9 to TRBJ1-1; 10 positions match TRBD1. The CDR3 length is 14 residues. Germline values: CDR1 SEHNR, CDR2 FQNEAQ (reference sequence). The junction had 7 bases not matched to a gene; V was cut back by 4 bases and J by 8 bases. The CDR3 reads CASSSDRDRGEAFF. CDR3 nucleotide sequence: TGTGCCAGCAGCTCCGACCGGGACAGGGGAGAAGCTTTCTTT.

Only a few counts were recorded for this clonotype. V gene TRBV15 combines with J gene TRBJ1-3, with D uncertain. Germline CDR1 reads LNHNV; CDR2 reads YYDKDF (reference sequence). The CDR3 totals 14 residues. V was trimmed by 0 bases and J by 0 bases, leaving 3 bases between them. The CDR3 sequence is CATSRDYSGNTIYF. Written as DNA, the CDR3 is TGTGCCACCAGCAGAGATTACTCTGGAAACACCATATATTTT. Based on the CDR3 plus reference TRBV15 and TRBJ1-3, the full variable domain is DAMVIQNPRYQVTQFGKPVTLSCSQTLNHNVMYWYQQKSSQAPKLLFHYYDKDFNNEADTPDNFQSRRPNTSFCFLDIRSPGLGDTAMYLCATSRDYSGNTIYFGEGSWLTVV.

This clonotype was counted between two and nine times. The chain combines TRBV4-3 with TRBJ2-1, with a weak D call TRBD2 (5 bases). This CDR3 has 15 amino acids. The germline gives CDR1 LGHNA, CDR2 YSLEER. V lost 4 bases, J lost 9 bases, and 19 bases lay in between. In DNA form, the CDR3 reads TGCGCCAGCAGCCCAGATTGGGATATTAGCGTTGAGCAGTTCTTC. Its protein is CASSPDWDISVEQFF.

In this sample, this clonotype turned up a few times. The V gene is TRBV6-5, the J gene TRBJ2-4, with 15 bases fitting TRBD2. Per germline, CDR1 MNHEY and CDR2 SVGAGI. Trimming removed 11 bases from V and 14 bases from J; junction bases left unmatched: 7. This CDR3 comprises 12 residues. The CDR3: CASRTSGGAEYF. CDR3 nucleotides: TGTGCCTCCCGGACTAGCGGGGGGGCGGAGTACTTC.